The subject of this entry is one TCR beta chain. During active infection, Seattle patients enrolled and were then monitored through disease. The protocol was immunoSEQ multiplex PCR, while the TCRdb copy is restricted to in-frame clones and leaves out a portion. The sample has approximately 300,000 clones; 85% to 90% are singletons. This sample was taken from a study of blood T cell repertoires in COVID-19. Study summary: Some COVID-19 samples were acute and others convalescent; all came from the United States, Italy and Spain. From T cells, B-cell-depleted T cells, or PBMCs came the material, which was cDNA or gDNA.

Trimming shortened V by 4 bases and J by 3 bases, and 5 bases separated the two germline ends. The germline gives CDR1 SGHRS, CDR2 YFSETQ. This CDR3 is 11 amino acids long. The gene calls are TRBV5-1 and TRBJ2-7, with D perhaps TRBD1 (5 bases). The clonotype was recovered from a woman aged 25 to 45 with COVID-19, enrolled during active disease. Source material: peripheral blood. The CDR3 loop is CASSDSYEQYF. The CDR3 region has the DNA TGCGCCAGCAGCGACAGCTACGAGCAGTACTTC. Combining the CDR3 with reference TRBV5-1 and TRBJ2-7 gives the whole variable domain KAGVTQTPRYLIKTRGQQVTLSCSPISGHRSVSWYQQTPGQGLQFLFEYFSETQRNKGNFPGRFSGRQFSNSRSEMNVSTLELGDSALYLCASSDSYEQYFGPGTRLTVT.